The source of this T cell receptor beta chain is a study of T cells in Graves' hyperthyroidism and ophthalmopathy. Amplified regions were TCR beta CDR3 sequences from RNA transcripts. The TCR CDR3 first-round RT-PCR relied on the HTBI primer set. TCRdb independently ran MiXCR on the multiplex PCR reads; one entry per CDR3 protein. The sample carries hundreds of thousands of distinct CDR3 sequences, about a sixth recorded once. CDR1 GTSNPN and CDR2 SVGIG come from the germline V gene (reference sequence). The CDR3 sequence is 15 residues long. The V end was cut by 3 bases, the J end by 0 bases, with 12 bases between. This clonotype was seen a handful of times.

Specimen: blood. The chain couples TRBV30 to TRBJ1-5; D perhaps matches TRBD1 (6 bases). The sequence was collected from a woman in her thirties or forties with Graves' ophthalmopathy. CDR3 nucleotide sequence: TGTGCCTGGAGCCCGGGACACGATAGCAATCAGCCCCAGCATTTT. Protein product: CAWSPGHDSNQPQHF.